Listed below are T cell receptor beta chains from one sample, sequenced in a study of T cell repertoires in cytomegalovirus infection. TCRdb re-called the reads through MiXCR, storing one row per CDR3 protein. The data hold about 680,000 distinct CDR3 sequences, with 20% to 25% observed a single time. The sample was CD8+ T cells from PBMCs. The receptors derive from a human donor in good health (CMV status not recorded). Some clones in this sample may be carry-over from other donors' samples. Each CDR3 is given with its conserved first and last residue. D genes are given only for firm matches.

D gene: NA; V gene: TRBV6-6; CDR3 protein: CATELTGYNEQFF
D gene: TRBD1; V gene: TRBV2; CDR3 protein: CATLGQVDGYTF
D gene: NA; V gene: TRBV6-2/TRBV6-3; CDR3 protein: CASSYSRGANTEAFF
D gene: NA; V gene: TRBV20-1; CDR3 protein: CSARPSARFGNQPQHF
D gene: NA; V gene: TRBV28; CDR3 protein: CASTWGDTDTQYF
D gene: NA; V gene: TRBV12-5; CDR3 protein: CASAQNRSGETQYF
D gene: NA; V gene: TRBV20-1; CDR3 protein: CSARFGRGHIQYF
D gene: NA; V gene: TRBV29-1; CDR3 protein: CSVGTAIQYF
D gene: TRBD2; V gene: TRBV20-1; CDR3 protein: CSALILGLAEGEQFF
D gene: NA; V gene: TRBV29-1; CDR3 protein: CSVEVGYGRSEQFF
D gene: TRBD1; V gene: TRBV7-9; CDR3 protein: CASSPDRGVGKLFF
D gene: NA; V gene: TRBV13; CDR3 protein: CASSYERNEQFF
D gene: NA; V gene: TRBV2; CDR3 protein: CASGGGQGIIGELFF
D gene: NA; V gene: TRBV5-1; CDR3 protein: CASSLAGHTTGELFF
D gene: NA; V gene: TRBV11-2; CDR3 protein: CATTTDGANVLTF
D gene: NA; V gene: TRBV27; CDR3 protein: CASSRHPTTDTQYF
D gene: TRBD1; V gene: TRBV7-2; CDR3 protein: CASSDKTGTGGFRSGNTIYF
D gene: TRBD2; V gene: TRBV6-5; CDR3 protein: CASSYWASGAQETQYF
D gene: NA; V gene: TRBV7-9; CDR3 protein: CAGQEGINSYNEQFF
D gene: NA; V gene: TRBV7-9; CDR3 protein: CAGLSGSGPREAFF
D gene: TRBD1; V gene: TRBV29-1; CDR3 protein: CSALTGEHYEQYF
D gene: TRBD1; V gene: TRBV7-6; CDR3 protein: CASSLAGSGGPYGTQYF
D gene: NA; V gene: TRBV7-9; CDR3 protein: CASSLPDINYGYTF
D gene: NA; V gene: TRBV19; CDR3 protein: CASSMESDTEAFF
D gene: TRBD1; V gene: TRBV5-1; CDR3 protein: CASSISGTGKSGANVLTF
D gene: TRBD1; V gene: TRBV28; CDR3 protein: CASSFLQGAGDEQFF
D gene: NA; V gene: TRBV24-1; CDR3 protein: CATSDDRHQETQYF
D gene: NA; V gene: TRBV29-1; CDR3 protein: CSVEPPTETQYF
D gene: NA; V gene: TRBV14; CDR3 protein: CASSDGLSTGELFF
D gene: NA; V gene: TRBV20-1; CDR3 protein: CSASASLNTEAFF
D gene: TRBD2; V gene: TRBV5-6; CDR3 protein: CASNPYGWAGGVNIQYF
D gene: NA; V gene: TRBV12-5; CDR3 protein: CASGSRFTDTQYF
D gene: NA; V gene: TRBV20-1; CDR3 protein: CSARDLRTATYEQYF
D gene: TRBD2; V gene: TRBV10-3; CDR3 protein: CAISDLRGTSGGGTDTQYF
D gene: TRBD2; V gene: TRBV12-3/TRBV12-4; CDR3 protein: CASSHLAGGLNEQFF
D gene: NA; V gene: TRBV7-9; CDR3 protein: CASSSGDLSYNEQFF
D gene: TRBD1; V gene: TRBV12-3/TRBV12-4; CDR3 protein: CASSAGTGGHGYTF
D gene: NA; V gene: TRBV2; CDR3 protein: CASSTSFEANVLTF
D gene: NA; V gene: TRBV12-5; CDR3 protein: CASGLGSGNTGELFF
D gene: NA; V gene: TRBV7-9; CDR3 protein: CANSLGGGTEAFF
D gene: NA; V gene: TRBV7-2; CDR3 protein: CASSLDGRANEKLFF
D gene: TRBD1; V gene: TRBV7-9; CDR3 protein: CASSPSGQGFTEAFF
D gene: NA; V gene: TRBV16; CDR3 protein: CASSRAGAEKLFF
D gene: NA; V gene: TRBV28; CDR3 protein: CASSYPVEAFF
D gene: TRBD1; V gene: TRBV7-2; CDR3 protein: CASSQTGEANQPQHF
D gene: NA; V gene: TRBV28; CDR3 protein: CASSHWPGLVGRLNTEAFF
D gene: TRBD1; V gene: TRBV4-1; CDR3 protein: CASSPRTGAYEQYF
D gene: NA; V gene: TRBV7-9; CDR3 protein: CASSLPTETNYGYTF
D gene: NA; V gene: TRBV7-9; CDR3 protein: CATFGVQETQYF
D gene: NA; V gene: TRBV7-2; CDR3 protein: CASSSAGLATEAFF
D gene: NA; V gene: TRBV28; CDR3 protein: CASRKQGYDSGNTIYF
D gene: NA; V gene: TRBV7-9; CDR3 protein: CASSNLGPSYGYTF
D gene: NA; V gene: TRBV9; CDR3 protein: CASSPGWDEQFF
D gene: NA; V gene: TRBV7-8; CDR3 protein: CASSLVAGPNYGYTF
D gene: NA; V gene: TRBV7-9; CDR3 protein: CASSPSGHLLTGELFF